The TCR beta chain described here comes from a study of blood T cell repertoires in COVID-19. About the research overall: Samples came from the United States, Italy and Spain, spanning acute and convalescent COVID-19. In each case, the material was cDNA or gDNA derived from T cells, B-cell-depleted T cells, or PBMCs.

In the authors' methods: Reference gene primer amplification gave estimated nucleated cell counts. The assay was immunoSEQ multiplex PCR, and TCRdb's table has in-frame clones only and misses some. From that table come the V and J calls and clone size; the DNA was used to work out D and trimming. The table lists roughly 60,000 clones, approximately 80% of them singletons. This clone turned up a few times. Germline V gives CDR1 ENHRY, CDR2 SYGVKD. The CDR3 loop spans 15 amino acids. The V and J ends lost 4 bases and 7 bases respectively, with 14 bases between them. The sample comprised peripheral blood. This sequence was found in a human donor in a cohort sampled during active COVID-19. This chain joins TRBV10-3 and TRBJ1-6, with D uncertain. CDR3: CAISALAGSNSPLHF. In nucleotides, the CDR3 is TGTGCCATCAGTGCCCTTGCGGGGTCGAATTCACCCCTCCACTTT.